This T cell receptor beta chain was sequenced for a study of T-cell memory formation after mild COVID-19. Each CDR3 protein gets one entry after TCRdb re-called the 5' RACE reads with MiXCR. The sample carries about 430,000 distinct CDR3 sequences, 20% to 25% recorded once. The germline V gene encodes CDR1 SEHNR and CDR2 FQNEAQ (reference sequence). This CDR3 is 13 amino acids long. The J segment lost 2 bases and the V segment lost 10 bases, leaving 6 bases of the junction unmatched. The receptor comes from an adult woman who had mild COVID-19 (a few samples of this study predate the infection). Cell type and time point are not known. The sequencing input was PBMCs or a T cell subset sorted from them (not recorded which). The genes are TRBV7-9 and TRBJ1-2, with 8 positions matching TRBD1. CDR3 sequence: CATPGQVNYGYTF. CDR3 nucleotide sequence: TGTGCCACCCCGGGACAGGTCAACTATGGCTACACCTTC.